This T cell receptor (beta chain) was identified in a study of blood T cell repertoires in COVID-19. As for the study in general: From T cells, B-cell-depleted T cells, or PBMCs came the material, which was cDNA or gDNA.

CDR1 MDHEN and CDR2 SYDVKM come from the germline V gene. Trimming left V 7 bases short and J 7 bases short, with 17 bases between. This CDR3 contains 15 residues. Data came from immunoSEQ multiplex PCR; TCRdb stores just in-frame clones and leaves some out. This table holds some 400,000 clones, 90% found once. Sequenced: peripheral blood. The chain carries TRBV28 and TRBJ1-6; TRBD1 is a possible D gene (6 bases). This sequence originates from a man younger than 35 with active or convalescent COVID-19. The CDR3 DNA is TGTGCCAGCACCCCGTCCCGGCAGGGGAATTCACCCCTCCACTTT. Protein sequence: CASTPSRQGNSPLHF.